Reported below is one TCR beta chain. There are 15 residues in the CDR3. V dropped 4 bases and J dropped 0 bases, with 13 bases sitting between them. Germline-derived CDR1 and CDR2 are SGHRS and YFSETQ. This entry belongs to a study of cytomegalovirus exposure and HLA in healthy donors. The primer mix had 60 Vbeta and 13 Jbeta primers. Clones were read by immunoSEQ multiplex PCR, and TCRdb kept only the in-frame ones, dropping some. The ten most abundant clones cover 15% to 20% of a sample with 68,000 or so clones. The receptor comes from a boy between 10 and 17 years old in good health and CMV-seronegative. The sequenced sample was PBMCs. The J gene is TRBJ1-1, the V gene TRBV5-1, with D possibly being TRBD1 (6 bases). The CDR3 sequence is CASSGGQSMNTEAFF. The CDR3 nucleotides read TGCGCCAGCAGCGGAGGACAGTCCATGAACACTGAAGCTTTCTTT.